This is a list of T cell receptor beta chains from one sample in a study of shared clonotypes between healthy human individuals. The data were produced by immunoSEQ multiplex PCR, yet TCRdb's version contains in-frame clones alone and is incomplete. The sample includes about 960,000 clones, about three quarters of them seen just once. Material: memory CD4+ T cells sorted from blood. All receptors derive from a man between 18 and 35 years old in good health. Each CDR3 is given with its conserved first and last residue. Each record gives: D gene, V gene, J gene, clone size, CDR3 protein, CDR3 DNA. The D gene is left open where the match is weak. Part of the rows lack a size; the others show once, few, many or a class for expanded clones.

>NA|TRBV5-6|TRBJ2-2|NA
CASSLALGFPGELFF
TGTGCCAGCAGCTTGGCCTTGGGGTTCCCCGGGGAGCTGTTTTTT
>NA|TRBV2|TRBJ2-2|NA
CASSRGNTGELFF
TGTGCCAGCAGCAGAGGGAACACCGGGGAGCTGTTTTTT
>NA|TRBV7-2|TRBJ1-3|NA
CASSLGTGWISGNTIYF
TGTGCCAGCAGCTTAGGAACGGGCTGGATTTCTGGAAACACCATATATTTT
>NA|TRBV7-9|TRBJ1-1|NA
CASSPSGGTEAFF
TGTGCCAGCAGCCCCAGCGGCGGCACTGAAGCTTTCTTT
>TRBD1|TRBV10-3|TRBJ1-6|NA
CAIRRLGTDNSPLHF
TGTGCCATCAGGAGGTTGGGGACAGATAATTCACCCCTCCACTTT
>TRBD1|TRBV5-1|TRBJ2-7|NA
CASSSGQGAHRYEQYF
TGCGCCAGCAGCTCAGGACAGGGGGCGCATCGCTACGAGCAGTACTTC
>NA|TRBV30|TRBJ1-5|NA
CAWSVKPQLNQPQHF
TGTGCCTGGAGTGTAAAGCCCCAGCTCAATCAGCCCCAGCATTTT
>NA|TRBV6-1|TRBJ1-1|NA
CASSETPGLGEAFF
TGTGCCAGCAGTGAAACCCCGGGGTTGGGTGAAGCTTTCTTT
>TRBD1|TRBV18|TRBJ1-1|NA
CASSPGTGNTEAFF
TGTGCCAGCTCACCCGGGACAGGAAACACTGAAGCTTTCTTT
>NA|TRBV5-1|TRBJ1-1|NA
CASSLDPSIQTEAFF
TGCGCCAGCAGCCTAGATCCGTCTATCCAGACTGAAGCTTTCTTT
>NA|TRBV6-5|TRBJ1-2|NA
CASSLYGVYGYTF
TGTGCCAGCAGTTTATACGGGGTCTATGGCTACACCTTC
>NA|TRBV5-6|TRBJ2-2|NA
CASSLAGEAVSVGELFF
TGTGCCAGCAGCTTGGCCGGAGAAGCTGTGTCAGTCGGGGAGCTGTTTTTT
>NA|TRBV11-2|TRBJ2-3|NA
CASSLAGSTQYF
TGTGCCAGCAGCTTAGCAGGGAGTACGCAGTATTTT
>NA|TRBV5-6|TRBJ1-6|NA
CATSWGGAGNSPLHF
TGTGCCACCTCCTGGGGGGGCGCGGGGAATTCACCCCTCCACTTT
>TRBD1|TRBV7-2|TRBJ2-7|few
CASSQAGTGVYEQYF
TGTGCCAGCAGCCAAGCGGGGACAGGGGTCTACGAGCAGTACTTC
>NA|TRBV10-3|TRBJ2-7|NA
CAITPDGTDSYEQYF
TGTGCCATCACCCCCGACGGGACGGACTCCTACGAGCAGTACTTC
>NA|TRBV5-3|TRBJ1-1|NA
CARSYQALPRPRTRRAEAFF
TGTGCCAGAAGCTACCAAGCGTTACCGCGGCCGCGTACCCGTAGGGCTGAAGCTTTCTTT
>NA|TRBV5-8|TRBJ2-1|few
CASSLGNNEQFF
TGTGCCAGCAGCTTGGGGAACAATGAGCAGTTCTTC
>NA|TRBV15|TRBJ1-6|NA
CATSRDTDGRSPLHF
TGTGCCACCAGCAGAGATACAGACGGACGTTCACCCCTCCACTTT
>TRBD1|TRBV28|TRBJ1-2|NA
CASSPSRRTGYGYTF
TGTGCCAGCAGTCCATCCCGGAGGACAGGGTATGGCTACACCTTC
>NA|TRBV11-2|TRBJ2-7|NA
CASSRKANWGSLYEQYF
TGTGCCAGCTCCCGGAAGGCGAATTGGGGTTCTCTCTACGAGCAGTACTTC
>NA|TRBV2|TRBJ2-3|once
CASSESWSTDTQYF
TGTGCCAGCAGTGAAAGTTGGTCCACAGATACGCAGTATTTT
>NA|TRBV27|TRBJ2-1|NA
CASSLENRVGIEQFF
TGTGCCAGCAGTTTAGAAAACAGGGTCGGGATTGAGCAGTTCTTC
>TRBD1|TRBV4-3|TRBJ2-7|NA
CASSQDRDRGLEQYF
TGCGCCAGCAGCCAAGATCGGGACAGGGGGCTCGAGCAGTACTTC
>NA|TRBV5-4|TRBJ2-1|NA
CASSGTGNNEQFF
TGTGCCAGCAGCGGGACTGGGAACAATGAGCAGTTCTTC
>NA|TRBV21-1|TRBJ2-3|NA
CASSKAGIERLCTQYF
TGTGCCAGCAGCAAGGCCGGGATTGAACGGCTGTGTACGCAGTATTTT
>TRBD2|TRBV10-3|TRBJ2-2|NA
CAISESILLAGTTGELFF
TGTGCCATCAGTGAGTCGATCCTCCTAGCGGGAACCACCGGGGAGCTGTTTTTT
>NA|TRBV7-2|TRBJ2-3|NA
CASSFVQGADTQYF
TGTGCCAGCAGCTTTGTACAGGGAGCAGATACGCAGTATTTT
>NA|TRBV30|TRBJ2-2|NA
CAGANTGELFF
TGTGCCGGGGCGAACACCGGGGAGCTGTTTTTT
>TRBD1|TRBV5-4|TRBJ1-6|NA
CASSSGTGKESPLHF
TGTGCCAGCTCCTCCGGGACAGGGAAGGAATCACCCCTCCACTTT
>TRBD1|TRBV5-1|TRBJ1-4|few
CASSPGDRFLTSTNEKLFF
TGCGCCAGCAGCCCCGGGGACAGGTTCCTAACTTCAACTAATGAAAAACTGTTTTTT
>NA|TRBV15|TRBJ1-3|NA
CATSRKGGGNTIYF
TGTGCCACCAGCAGAAAGGGAGGTGGAAACACCATATATTTT
>TRBD1|TRBV25-1|TRBJ2-3|NA
CASSLGQGAQYF
TGTGCCAGCAGTTTGGGACAGGGTGCGCAGTATTTT
>NA|TRBV6-6|TRBJ1-1|NA
CASSRGLNTEAFF
TGTGCCAGCAGCCGCGGACTCAACACTGAAGCTTTCTTT
>NA|TRBV5-1|TRBJ2-5|NA
CASRNRAEVPGETQYF
TGCGCCAGCAGGAACCGGGCCGAAGTCCCTGGAGAGACCCAGTACTTC
>NA|TRBV28|TRBJ1-4|NA
CASSQDEKLFF
TGTGCCAGCAGTCAGGATGAAAAACTGTTTTTT
>NA|TRBV6-6|TRBJ1-3|NA
CASSQKTAGNTIYF
TGTGCCAGCAGTCAAAAGACGGCAGGAAACACCATATATTTT
>NA|TRBV30|TRBJ2-7|NA
CAWSVLLGRYEQYF
TGTGCCTGGAGTGTACTTCTGGGAAGATACGAGCAGTACTTC
>NA|TRBV11-2|TRBJ1-1|few
CASSLDTGREAFF
TGTGCCAGCAGCTTAGATACTGGACGTGAAGCTTTCTTT
>TRBD2|TRBV10-3|TRBJ2-2|NA
CATVGLAGVGTGELFF
TGTGCCACCGTGGGACTAGCGGGAGTGGGGACCGGGGAGCTGTTTTTT
>NA|TRBV19|TRBJ1-1|NA
CASSIGQGNGGTEAFF
TGTGCCAGTAGTATTGGGCAGGGAAATGGGGGCACTGAAGCTTTCTTT
>NA|TRBV30|TRBJ1-1|NA
CAWSVTWNTEAFF
TGTGCCTGGAGTGTAACCTGGAACACTGAAGCTTTCTTT
>NA|TRBV2|TRBJ1-2|few
CASREGVAVQYGYTF
TGTGCCAGCAGAGAGGGGGTGGCAGTACAATATGGCTACACCTTC
>NA|TRBV18|TRBJ1-1|NA
CASSTSEGRRTEAFF
TGTGCCAGCTCCACCAGTGAGGGGAGGAGAACTGAAGCTTTCTTT
>NA|TRBV30|TRBJ1-6|NA
CAWSGTGTLDSPLHF
TGTGCCTGGAGTGGGACCGGGACACTCGATTCACCCCTCCACTTT
>TRBD1|TRBV5-1|TRBJ2-7|NA
CASSRKPDDRVEQYF
TGCGCCAGCAGTCGGAAACCGGACGACAGGGTCGAGCAGTACTTC
>NA|TRBV19|TRBJ1-2|NA
CASSLRRNDYGYTF
TGTGCCAGTAGTCTCCGACGGAATGATTATGGCTACACCTTC
>TRBD1|TRBV6-4|TRBJ1-6|NA
CASSEFGTGGFRPLHF
TGTGCCAGCAGTGAGTTCGGGACAGGGGGATTTAGACCCCTCCACTTT
>TRBD2|TRBV18|TRBJ2-5|NA
CASSPYEGRGETQYF
TGTGCCAGCTCACCTTACGAGGGGAGGGGAGAGACCCAGTACTTC
>TRBD2|TRBV14|TRBJ2-3|NA
CASSQGPSGYTDTQYF
TGTGCCAGCAGCCAAGGGCCTAGCGGATACACAGATACGCAGTATTTT
>TRBD1|TRBV6-6|TRBJ1-1|NA
CASTQGAHTEAFF
TGTGCCAGCACCCAGGGGGCTCACACTGAAGCTTTCTTT
>TRBD1|TRBV7-9|TRBJ1-1|NA
CASSLVWTGGAENTEAFF
TGTGCCAGCAGCTTAGTTTGGACAGGGGGCGCTGAGAACACTGAAGCTTTCTTT
>NA|TRBV18|TRBJ1-1|NA
CASSPYRDNTEAFF
TGTGCCAGCTCACCCTACAGGGATAACACTGAAGCTTTCTTT
>NA|TRBV5-1|TRBJ2-4|NA
CASSLAGKDIQYF
TGCGCCAGCAGCTTGGCCGGGAAGGACATTCAGTACTTC
>NA|TRBV11-2|TRBJ2-2|NA
CASSPGVGGELFF
TGTGCCAGCAGCCCCGGGGTGGGCGGGGAGCTGTTTTTT
>TRBD1|TRBV6-1|TRBJ1-5|NA
CASRGTGGRDQPQHF
TGTGCCAGCAGGGGCACAGGGGGCAGGGATCAGCCCCAGCATTTT